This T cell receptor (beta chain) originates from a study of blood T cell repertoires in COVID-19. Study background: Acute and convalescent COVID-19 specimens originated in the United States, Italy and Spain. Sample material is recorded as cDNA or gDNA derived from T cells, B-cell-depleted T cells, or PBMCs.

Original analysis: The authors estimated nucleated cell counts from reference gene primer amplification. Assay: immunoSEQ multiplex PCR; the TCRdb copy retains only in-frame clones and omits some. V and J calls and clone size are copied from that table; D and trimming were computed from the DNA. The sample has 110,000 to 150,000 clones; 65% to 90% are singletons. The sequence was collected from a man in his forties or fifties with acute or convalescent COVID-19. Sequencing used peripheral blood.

The CDR3 loop reads CASSEWGTAVNEKLFF. The CDR3 DNA reads TGTGCCAGCAGTGAATGGGGGACAGCGGTTAATGAAAAACTGTTTTTT. This chain links TRBV6-1 with TRBJ1-4; TRBD1 matches at 7 bases. The germline CDR1 and CDR2 sequences are MNHNS and SASEGT. V lost 2 bases, J lost 4 bases, and 7 bases stayed unmatched. The CDR3 sequence is 16 residues long.